A selection of T cell receptor beta chains follows, all from one sample in a study of T cell repertoires in aging, cancer and after chemotherapy. TCRdb redid the calling of the multiplex PCR reads with MiXCR, one entry per CDR3 protein. The table records about 4,900 distinct CDR3 sequences, approximately 50% of them present only once. The sequencing sample was made of blood. The receptors here all came from a human donor in good health. Each CDR3 is given with its conserved first and last residue. The order of the fields is D gene, V gene, clone size, J gene, CDR3 DNA, CDR3 protein. The D gene is left open where the match is weak. The size field is filled for only some rows; it gives once, few, many or a size class.

.	TRBV30	.	TRBJ2-3	TGTGCCGTACAGGGAGGTACGCAGTATTTT	CAVQGGTQYF
.	TRBV15	large	TRBJ1-2	TGTGCCACCAGTTGGGGGGGGGCAGATGGCTACACCTTC	CATSWGGADGYTF
.	TRBV29-1	few	TRBJ1-1	TGCAGCGTCAAAAAGAGGGATGATGCTTTCTTT	CSVKKRDDAFF
TRBD1	TRBV27	.	TRBJ1-2	TGTGCCACCGGGTGGACAGGGCGGACTCATGGCTACACCTTC	CATGWTGRTHGYTF
.	TRBV19	few	TRBJ2-2	TGTGCCAGTAGTATTCTGGGGTCTGGCACCGGGGAGCTGTTTTTT	CASSILGSGTGELFF
.	TRBV6-5	.	TRBJ1-5	TGTGCCAGCAGCTACGGGGGGGGGCCCTTACAGCCCCAGCATTTT	CASSYGGGPLQPQHF
.	TRBV6-5	.	TRBJ1-5	TGTGCCAGCAGGCCCCGATCTCACTCGGGCAATCAGCCCCAGCATTTT	CASRPRSHSGNQPQHF
.	TRBV6-5	.	TRBJ2-2	TGTGCCAGCAGTTACGGCGAGGCAACCGGGGAGCTGTTTTTT	CASSYGEATGELFF
TRBD2	TRBV7-2	.	TRBJ2-2	TGTGCCAGCAGCTTGAGGCAGGGACTAGCGGGGGGACAAGGGGAGCTGTTTTTT	CASSLRQGLAGGQGELFF
.	TRBV7-9	few	TRBJ2-3	TGTGCCAGCAGCCCACCTTTGGAGGGATCTAGCACAGATACGCAGTATTTT	CASSPPLEGSSTDTQYF
TRBD1	TRBV5-6	.	TRBJ1-2	TGTGCCAGCAGCTTGGTACCGACAGGGAGATCTGGCTACACCTTC	CASSLVPTGRSGYTF
.	TRBV7-9	.	TRBJ1-3	TGTGCCAGCAGCTTGGGGACACTCGGAAACACCATATATTTT	CASSLGTLGNTIYF
TRBD2	TRBV5-6	.	TRBJ2-1	TGTGCCAGCAGCAACGCCGCGGGGGACGGAACTAAGAAGAGCTACAATGAGCAGTTCTTC	CASSNAAGDGTKKSYNEQFF
.	TRBV20-1	.	TRBJ2-3	TGCAGTATGCCCAGGGTTTCCACAGATACGCAGTATTTT	CSMPRVSTDTQYF
.	TRBV5-5	.	TRBJ1-1	TGTGCCAGCAGCTTAAACAGGAACACTGAAGCTTTCTTT	CASSLNRNTEAFF
TRBD2	TRBV20-1	.	TRBJ2-5	TGCAGTGCCAGTCCCGGGAGGCAAGAGACCCAGTACTTC	CSASPGRQETQYF
.	TRBV13	few	TRBJ2-2	TGTGCCAGCAGTCCCATCCGCACCGGGGAGCTGTTTTTT	CASSPIRTGELFF
.	TRBV15	.	TRBJ2-6	TGTGCCACCAGCAGCTCGCGCTCTGGGGCCAACGTCCTGACTTTC	CATSSSRSGANVLTF
.	TRBV5-1	.	TRBJ1-2	TGCGCCAGCAGCAAAGGGGGGGAGGATGGCTACACCTTC	CASSKGGEDGYTF
.	TRBV18	few	TRBJ2-7	TGTGCCAGCTCCGCGAGTACCGACTCCTACGAGCAGTACTTC	CASSASTDSYEQYF
.	TRBV19	.	TRBJ2-7	TGTGCCAGTAGTACGACTTCAGGGGCACTGGGGGAGCAGTACTTC	CASSTTSGALGEQYF
.	TRBV11-1	few	TRBJ2-3	TGTGCCAGCAGCCCACCCGCTAGGTGGGGAGAGAATACGCAGTATTTT	CASSPPARWGENTQYF